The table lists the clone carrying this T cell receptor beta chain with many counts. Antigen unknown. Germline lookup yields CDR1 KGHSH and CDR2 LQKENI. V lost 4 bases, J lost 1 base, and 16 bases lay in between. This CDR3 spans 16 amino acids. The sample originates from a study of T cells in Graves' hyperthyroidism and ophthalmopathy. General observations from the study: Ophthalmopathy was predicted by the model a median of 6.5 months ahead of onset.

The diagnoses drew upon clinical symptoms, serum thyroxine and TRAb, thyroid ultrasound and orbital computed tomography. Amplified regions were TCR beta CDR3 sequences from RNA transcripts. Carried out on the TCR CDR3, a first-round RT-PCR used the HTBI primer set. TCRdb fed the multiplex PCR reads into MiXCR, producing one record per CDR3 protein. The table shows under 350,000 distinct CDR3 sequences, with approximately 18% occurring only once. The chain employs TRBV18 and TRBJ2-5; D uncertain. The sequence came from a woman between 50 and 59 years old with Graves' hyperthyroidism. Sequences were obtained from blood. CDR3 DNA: TGTGCCAGCTCACTGAACGGGCCTGCTTTCCAAGAGACCCAGTACTTC. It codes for CASSLNGPAFQETQYF.